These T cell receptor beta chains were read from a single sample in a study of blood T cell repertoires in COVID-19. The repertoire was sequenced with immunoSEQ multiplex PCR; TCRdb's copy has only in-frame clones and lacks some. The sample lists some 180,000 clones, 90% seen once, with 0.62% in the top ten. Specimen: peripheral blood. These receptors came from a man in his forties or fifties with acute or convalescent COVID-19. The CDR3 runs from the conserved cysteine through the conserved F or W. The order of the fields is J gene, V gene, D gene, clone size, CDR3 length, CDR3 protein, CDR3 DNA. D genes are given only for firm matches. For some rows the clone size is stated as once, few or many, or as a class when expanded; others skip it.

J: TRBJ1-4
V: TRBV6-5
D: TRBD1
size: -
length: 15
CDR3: CASTLRGQDPGKLFF
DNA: TGTGCCAGCACCCTGCGGGGACAGGACCCTGGGAAACTGTTTTTT

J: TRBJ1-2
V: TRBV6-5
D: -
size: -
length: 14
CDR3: CASSYSGGSSGYTF
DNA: TGTGCCAGCAGTTACTCAGGAGGGTCTAGCGGCTACACCTTC

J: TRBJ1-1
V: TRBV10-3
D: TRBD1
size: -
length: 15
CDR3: CAIGTGQATNTEAFF
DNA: TGTGCCATCGGTACGGGACAGGCGACGAACACTGAAGCTTTCTTT

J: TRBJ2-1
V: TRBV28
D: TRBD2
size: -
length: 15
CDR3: CASSQSGRLRDEQFF
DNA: TGTGCCAGCAGTCAGAGCGGGAGGTTACGCGATGAGCAGTTCTTC

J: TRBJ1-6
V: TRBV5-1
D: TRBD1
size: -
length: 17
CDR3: CASRPESKTGFRSPLHF
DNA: TGCGCCAGCAGACCCGAATCTAAGACAGGGTTTCGGTCACCCCTCCACTTT

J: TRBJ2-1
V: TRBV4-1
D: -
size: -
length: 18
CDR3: CASSPIMRRRGYYNEQFF
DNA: TGCGCCAGCAGCCCCATAATGAGGCGGAGGGGCTATTACAATGAGCAGTTCTTC

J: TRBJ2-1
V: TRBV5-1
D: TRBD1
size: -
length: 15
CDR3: CASSLGTGNYNEQFF
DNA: TGCGCCAGCAGCTTGGGGACAGGAAACTACAATGAGCAGTTCTTC

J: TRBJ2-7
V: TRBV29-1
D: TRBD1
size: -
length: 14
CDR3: CSVGQQGVVYEQYF
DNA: TGCAGCGTTGGTCAACAGGGGGTAGTCTACGAGCAGTACTTC

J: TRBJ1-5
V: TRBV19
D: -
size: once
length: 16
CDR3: CASSIERQGSNQPQHF
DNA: TGTGCCAGTAGTATAGAACGGCAGGGGAGCAATCAGCCCCAGCATTTT

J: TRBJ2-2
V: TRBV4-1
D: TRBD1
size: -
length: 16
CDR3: CASSQGDRVGTGELFF
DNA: TGCGCCAGCAGCCAAGGAGACAGGGTGGGCACCGGGGAGCTGTTTTTT

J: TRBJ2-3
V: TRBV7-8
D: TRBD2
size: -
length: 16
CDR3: CASSLVAGEVVDTQYF
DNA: TGTGCCAGCAGCTTAGTAGCGGGGGAAGTCGTTGATACGCAGTATTTT

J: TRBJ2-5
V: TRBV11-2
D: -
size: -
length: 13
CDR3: CASSLSEGETQYF
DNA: TGTGCCAGCAGCTTGTCGGAGGGTGAGACCCAGTACTTC

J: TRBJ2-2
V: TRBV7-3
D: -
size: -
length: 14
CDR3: CASSLEGTLGELFF
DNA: TGTGCCAGCAGCTTGGAGGGGACGCTCGGGGAGCTGTTTTTT

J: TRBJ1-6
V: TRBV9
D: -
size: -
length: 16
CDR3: CASSVDTVSRRGYLHF
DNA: TGTGCCAGCAGCGTAGACACAGTTTCTAGGAGGGGTTATCTCCACTTT

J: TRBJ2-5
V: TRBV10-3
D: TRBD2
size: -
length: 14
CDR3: CAISVGGSEETQYF
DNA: TGTGCCATCAGTGTGGGGGGGAGCGAAGAGACCCAGTACTTC

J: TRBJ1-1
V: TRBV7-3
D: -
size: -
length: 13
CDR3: CASSPRENTEAFF
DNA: TGTGCCAGCAGCCCCAGGGAAAACACTGAAGCTTTCTTT

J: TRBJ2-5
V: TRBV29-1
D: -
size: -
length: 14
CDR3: CSVEGAGEGETQYF
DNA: TGCAGCGTTGAAGGGGCAGGCGAAGGAGAGACCCAGTACTTC

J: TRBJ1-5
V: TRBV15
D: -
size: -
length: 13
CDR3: CATSRGGNQPQHF
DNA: TGTGCCACCAGCAGAGGAGGCAATCAGCCCCAGCATTTT

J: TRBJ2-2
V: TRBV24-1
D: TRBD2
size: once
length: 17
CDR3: CATSDLGLVGFPGELFF
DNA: TGTGCCACCAGTGATTTGGGACTAGTCGGATTTCCCGGGGAGCTGTTTTTT

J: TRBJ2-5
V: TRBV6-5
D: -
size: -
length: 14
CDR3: CASSRDYSVETQYF
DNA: TGTGCCAGCAGTCGTGACTATAGCGTAGAGACCCAGTACTTC

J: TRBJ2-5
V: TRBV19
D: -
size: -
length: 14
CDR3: CASSMFGGQETQYF
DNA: TGTGCCAGTAGTATGTTCGGGGGACAAGAGACCCAGTACTTC

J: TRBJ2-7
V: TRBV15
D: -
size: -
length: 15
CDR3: CATSTDLTGYYEQYF
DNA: TGTGCCACCAGCACCGATTTGACTGGTTACTACGAGCAGTACTTC

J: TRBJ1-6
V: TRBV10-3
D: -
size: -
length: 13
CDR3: CAISDNYNSPLHF
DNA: TGTGCCATCAGCGACAATTATAATTCACCCCTCCACTTT

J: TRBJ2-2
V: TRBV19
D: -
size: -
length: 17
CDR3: CASSTTSGFFGTGELFF
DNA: TGTGCCAGTAGTACTACCTCAGGGTTTTTTGGCACCGGGGAGCTGTTTTTT

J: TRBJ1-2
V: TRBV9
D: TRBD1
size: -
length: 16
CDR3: CASSVDGTADRSGYTF
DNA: TGTGCCAGCAGCGTCGACGGGACAGCGGACCGTAGTGGCTACACCTTC

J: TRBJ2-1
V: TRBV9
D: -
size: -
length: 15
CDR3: CASSVALAKYNEQFF
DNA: TGTGCCAGCAGCGTAGCTCTAGCAAAATACAATGAGCAGTTCTTC

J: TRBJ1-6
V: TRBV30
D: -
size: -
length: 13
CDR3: CAWVPGDNSPLHF
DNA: TGTGCCTGGGTTCCGGGTGATAATTCACCCCTCCACTTT

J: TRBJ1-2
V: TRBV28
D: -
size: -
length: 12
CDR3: CASTETTAYYTF
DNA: TGTGCCAGCACCGAGACGACAGCCTACTACACCTTC

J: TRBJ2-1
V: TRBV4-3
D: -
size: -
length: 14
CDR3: CASSLQLVSNEQFF
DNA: TGCGCCAGCAGCCTCCAACTAGTCTCCAATGAGCAGTTCTTC

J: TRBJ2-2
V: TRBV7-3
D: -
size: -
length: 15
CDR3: CASSLGGTRAGELFF
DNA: TGTGCCAGCAGCTTAGGGGGCACTAGAGCCGGGGAGCTGTTTTTT

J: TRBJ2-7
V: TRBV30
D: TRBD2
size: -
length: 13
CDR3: CAYLSGASYEQYF
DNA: TGTGCCTACCTTAGCGGGGCCTCATACGAGCAGTACTTC

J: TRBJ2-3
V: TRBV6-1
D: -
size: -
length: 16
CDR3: CASSELEASGTDTQYF
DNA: TGTGCCAGCAGTGAATTGGAGGCTTCTGGCACAGATACGCAGTATTTT

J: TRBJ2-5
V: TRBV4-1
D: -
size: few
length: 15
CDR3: CASSQGRGIGETQYF
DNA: TGCGCCAGCAGCCAAGGTAGAGGGATCGGCGAGACCCAGTACTTC

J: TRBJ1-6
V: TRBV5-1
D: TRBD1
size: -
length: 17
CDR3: CASSPNGQGIDNSPLHF
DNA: TGCGCCAGCAGCCCAAACGGACAGGGGATAGATAATTCACCCCTCCACTTT

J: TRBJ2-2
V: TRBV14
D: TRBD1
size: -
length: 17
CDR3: CASSLIRTGVNTGELFF
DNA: TGTGCCAGCAGCCTCATTAGGACAGGGGTTAACACCGGGGAGCTGTTTTTT

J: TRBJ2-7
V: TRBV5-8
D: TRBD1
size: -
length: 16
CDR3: CASSLRPGQGVYEQYF
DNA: TGTGCCAGCAGCTTGAGGCCGGGACAGGGGGTCTACGAGCAGTACTTC

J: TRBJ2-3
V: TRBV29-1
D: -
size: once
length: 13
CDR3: CSVTYAFTDTQYF
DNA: TGCAGCGTAACCTATGCCTTCACAGATACGCAGTATTTT

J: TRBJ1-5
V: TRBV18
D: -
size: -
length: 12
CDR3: CASSSGNQPQHF
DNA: TGTGCCAGCTCGAGCGGGAATCAGCCCCAGCATTTT

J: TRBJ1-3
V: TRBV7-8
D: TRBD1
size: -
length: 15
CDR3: CASSLGQGFGNTIYF
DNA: TGTGCCAGCAGCTTGGGACAGGGCTTTGGAAACACCATATATTTT

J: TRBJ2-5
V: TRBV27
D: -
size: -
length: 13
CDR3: CASSTRSQETQYF
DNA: TGTGCCAGCAGTACTAGGTCCCAAGAGACCCAGTACTTC

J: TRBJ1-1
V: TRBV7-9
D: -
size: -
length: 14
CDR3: CASSLGRLSTEAFF
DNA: TGTGCCAGCAGCTTAGGCAGACTGAGCACTGAAGCTTTCTTT

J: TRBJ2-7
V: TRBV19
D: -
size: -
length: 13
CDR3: CASSIDGPYEQYF
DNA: TGTGCCAGTAGTATAGATGGGCCCTACGAGCAGTACTTC

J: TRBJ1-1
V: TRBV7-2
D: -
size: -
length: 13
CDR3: CASSLGANTEAFF
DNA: TGTGCCAGCAGCTTAGGCGCTAACACTGAAGCTTTCTTT

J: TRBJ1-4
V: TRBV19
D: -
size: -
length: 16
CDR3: CASYSGTAGSNEKLFF
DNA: TGTGCCAGTTATTCCGGGACCGCGGGAAGCAATGAAAAACTGTTTTTT

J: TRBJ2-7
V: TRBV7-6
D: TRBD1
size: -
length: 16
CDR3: CASSLTGGAGLGEQYF
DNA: TGTGCCAGCAGCTTGACAGGGGGCGCAGGGTTGGGCGAGCAGTACTTC

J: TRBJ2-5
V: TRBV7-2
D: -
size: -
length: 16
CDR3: CASSTPAGNGRETQYF
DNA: TGTGCCAGCAGCACCCCGGCGGGGAATGGGCGAGAGACCCAGTACTTC

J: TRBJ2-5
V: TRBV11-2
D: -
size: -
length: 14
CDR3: CASSLDFDQETQYF
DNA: TGTGCCAGCAGCTTAGATTTCGACCAAGAGACCCAGTACTTC

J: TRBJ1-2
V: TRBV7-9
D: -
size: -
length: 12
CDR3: CASSLAQYGYTF
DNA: TGTGCCAGCAGCTTAGCACAGTATGGCTACACCTTC

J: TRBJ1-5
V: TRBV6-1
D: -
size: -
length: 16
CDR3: CASSEYRQKPNQPQHF
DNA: TGTGCCAGCAGTGAGTACAGGCAGAAACCCAATCAGCCCCAGCATTTT

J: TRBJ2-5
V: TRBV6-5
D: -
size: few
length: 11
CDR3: CASTSFETQYF
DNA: TGTGCCAGCACTAGTTTTGAGACCCAGTACTTC